This TCR beta chain came from a study of T cells after yellow fever vaccination. Whole-study context: Preparation of fractions with low cell numbers was performed using SMART-Seq v4 Ultra Low Input. Study results and caveats: The CD4 and CD8 compartments had a small share of their clonotypes in common. Most clones from primary vaccination resurfaced after the booster (approximately 95% CD4, around 90% CD8).

The ends were cut back, 4 bases at V and 4 bases at J, with 8 bases in the middle. Germline-derived CDR1 and CDR2 are MNHNY and SVGAGI (reference sequence). The CDR3 sequence is 12 residues long. As TCR cDNA was made by 5'RACE template switching, a universal primer site and UMIs were added. MiXCR, run by TCRdb on the 5' RACE reads, gives a single entry per CDR3 protein. The sample yields 450,000 to 650,000 distinct CDR3 sequences, approximately 15% seen once. This clonotype showed up many times. Antigen unknown. The sample consisted of PBMCs, taken on the day of the yellow fever booster vaccination. J is TRBJ2-7 and V is TRBV6-6; D may be TRBD1 (5 bases). This receptor was identified in a man aged 25 to 45 who received the YFV17D yellow fever vaccine. The CDR3 DNA reads TGTGCCAGCAGTTTCACAGGTTACGAGCAGTACTTC. It yields the protein CASSFTGYEQYF.